Presented here are 20 T cell receptor beta chains from one specimen sequenced in a study of memory CD4+ T cells and cytomegalovirus serostatus. The sort gate was single viable CD3+CD4+CD8-CD45RO+ cells for memory CD4+ T cells. The protocol was immunoSEQ multiplex PCR, while the TCRdb copy is restricted to in-frame clones and leaves out a portion. The data contain around 50,000 clones, about 73% of them singletons. Sequencing was carried out using memory CD4+ T cells from blood. These receptors were taken from an adult in good health and CMV-seronegative.

V and J are TRBV15 and TRBJ2-5; possible D gene TRBD1, 6 bases. Trimming took 0 bases from V and 5 from J, leaving 10 bases between them. This CDR3 spans 14 amino acids. The germline CDR1 and CDR2 sequences are LNHNV and YYDKDF (reference sequence). The CDR3 reads CATSRDEGDETQYF. The CDR3, as DNA: TGTGCCACCAGCAGAGATGAGGGGGATGAGACCCAGTACTTC.

V gene TRBV10-3 combines with J gene TRBJ2-3; D unresolved. The CDR3 is 13 amino acids. V lost 10 bases and J lost 3, with 14 bases in between. Germline V gene sequence: CDR1 ENHRY, CDR2 SYGVKD. CDR3 DNA: TGTGCCACCGACCCCGCAGGTACAGATACGCAGTATTTT. Its protein is CATDPAGTDTQYF.

V and J are TRBV5-4 and TRBJ1-6, with TRBD1 as a possible D gene (5 bases). Germline V gives CDR1 SGHNT, CDR2 YYREEE (reference sequence). The V and J ends lost 3 bases and 14 bases respectively, with 21 bases between them. The CDR3 runs 15 residues. The CDR3 sequence: CASSSRWGRHGTLHF. As DNA, the CDR3 is TGTGCCAGCAGCTCCCGTTGGGGCCGCCACGGCACCCTCCACTTT.

The chain is built from TRBV6-1 and TRBJ2-7; unclear D gene. The germline gives CDR1 MNHNS, CDR2 SASEGT. Between the trimmed V and J ends, which lost 3 bases and 3 bases, there was a span of 6 bases. CDR3 length equals 12 residues. In DNA, the CDR3 is TGTGCCAGCAGTGATGTCGGCTACGAGCAGTACTTC. Protein: CASSDVGYEQYF.

This chain uses TRBV5-6 with TRBJ2-1; D perhaps matches TRBD2 (6 bases). Trimming took off 2 bases at V and 9 bases at J, with 21 bases between the two ends. Germline-derived CDR1 and CDR2 are SGHDT and YYEEEE. The CDR3 sequence is 16 residues long. The CDR3 region has the DNA TGTGCCAGCAGCTTTGGATCTAGCGTTGGCTTGGGTGAGCAGTTCTTC. Amino acid sequence: CASSFGSSVGLGEQFF.

The chain uses TRBV30 and TRBJ2-7, with D perhaps matching TRBD1 or TRBD2 (5 bases each). Trimming pared 1 base from V and 6 bases from J, leaving 10 bases between. In germline, CDR1 is GTSNPN, CDR2 SVGIG (reference sequence). CDR3 length equals 12 residues. The CDR3: CAWSAGSLEQYF. Here the CDR3 DNA reads TGTGCCTGGAGTGCAGGGAGTCTCGAGCAGTACTTC.

The rearrangement uses TRBV27 and TRBJ2-5; D remains unclear. Germline CDR1 MNHEY, CDR2 SMNVEV (reference sequence). Trimming took 5 bases from V and 0 from J, leaving 1 base between them. The CDR3 runs to 11 residues. CDR3 protein: CASSHQETQYF. The CDR3 nucleotides read TGTGCCAGCAGTCACCAAGAGACCCAGTACTTC.

The chain recombines TRBV7-9 with TRBJ2-5; D might be TRBD1 (6 bases). V was pared by 7 bases and J by 5 bases, with 14 bases between. Germline V CDR1 and CDR2: SEHNR, FQNEAQ (reference sequence). The CDR3 contains 13 residues. CDR3 DNA sequence: TGTGCCAGCACTCACAGGGAGAGGGAGACCCAGTACTTC. It specifies CASTHRERETQYF.

This sequence joins TRBV10-3 and TRBJ2-7, with TRBD2 matching 7 bases. The CDR3 covers 12 residues. In germline, CDR1 is ENHRY, CDR2 SYGVKD. Losses at the gene ends were 8 bases for V and 6 bases for J; bases not matched to a gene: 7. CDR3 residues: CAIGTGGIEQYF. The DNA of the CDR3 is TGTGCCATCGGGACGGGAGGAATCGAGCAGTACTTC.

The rearrangement links TRBV5-4 to TRBJ2-2; 7 nucleotides match TRBD2. V gave up 4 bases and J gave up 7 bases; unmatched junction bases: 7. Germline CDR1 and CDR2: SGHNT and YYREEE (reference sequence). The CDR3 is made up of 14 amino acids. In nucleotides, the CDR3 is TGTGCCAGCAGCAGACAGCCGGGGGGCGGGGAGCTGTTTTTT. It encodes CASSRQPGGGELFF.

The chain has TRBV4-2 and TRBJ2-3; D is perhaps TRBD2 (6 bases). Germline loops: CDR1 LGHNA, CDR2 YNFKEQ. V was shortened by 0 bases and J by 1 base, with 14 bases between the two germline ends. The CDR3 totals 17 residues. DNA for the CDR3: TGTGCCAGCAGCCAAGAGGCGGGGCCGATACGCACAGATACGCAGTATTTT. Translated: CASSQEAGPIRTDTQYF.

The V and J genes are TRBV4-2 and TRBJ2-1; 10 bases map to TRBD2. This CDR3 contains 16 residues. CDR1 is LGHNA, CDR2 YNFKEQ, per germline. V lost 0 bases and J lost 14; bases outside the gene matches: 13. As DNA, the CDR3 is TGTGCCAGCAGCCAAGATAACGCTAGCGGGAGTTCCAATAAGTTCTTC. Residues: CASSQDNASGSSNKFF.

The sample holds a few counts of this clone. The rearrangement links TRBV7-6 to TRBJ2-1, with 9 positions matching TRBD2. CDR3 length equals 17 residues. Losses at the gene ends were 1 base for V and 7 bases for J; bases not matched to a gene: 11. Per germline, CDR1 SGHVS and CDR2 FNYEAQ. This CDR3 is CASSLVVSGSVRNEQFF. In DNA, the CDR3 is TGTGCCAGCAGCTTAGTTGTTAGCGGGAGCGTAAGGAATGAGCAGTTCTTC.

This clone was counted a few times. The genes are TRBV7-8 and TRBJ2-5; 9 nucleotides match TRBD1. After removal of 5 bases from V and 4 bases from J, the junction contained 5 bases not matched to a gene. CDR1 SGHVS and CDR2 FQNEAQ come from the germline V gene. This CDR3 is 14 amino acids long. The CDR3 here is CASSPYRGRETQYF. The CDR3 DNA sequence: TGTGCCAGCAGCCCATACAGGGGGCGAGAGACCCAGTACTTC.

The genes are TRBV28 and TRBJ2-7, with 7 bases aligning to TRBD2. Germline assignment: CDR1 MDHEN and CDR2 SYDVKM. The CDR3 extends over 15 amino acids. The J segment lost 3 bases and the V segment lost 6 bases, leaving 11 bases of the junction unmatched. The CDR3 DNA is TGTGCCAGCAGCCCTCGAGGGGCGGGGGTCTACGAGCAGTACTTC. It is translated as CASSPRGAGVYEQYF.

V gene TRBV11-2 combines with J gene TRBJ2-3; no clear D gene. Trimming stripped 8 bases from V and 6 bases from J, with 12 bases between. The CDR3 sequence is 12 residues long. The germline V gene encodes CDR1 SGHAT and CDR2 FQNNGV. The CDR3 bases are TGTGCCAGCGGGCTGGGTTGGGATACGCAGTATTTT. It yields the protein CASGLGWDTQYF.

The chain has TRBV27 and TRBJ2-5; a possible D gene is TRBD2 (6 bases). Gene TRBJ2-7 matches the end of the DNA better, so the J call may be wrong. Germline V gene data show CDR1 as MNHEY and CDR2 as SMNVEV (reference sequence). This CDR3 is 15 amino acids long. CDR3 residues: CASSLMGLRTYEQYF. The DNA of the CDR3 is TGTGCCAGCAGTTTAATGGGACTGCGTACCTACGAGCAGTACTTC.

This clone was detected only a few times. The V and J genes are TRBV27 and TRBJ1-2; 8 bases agree with TRBD1. Per the germline V gene, CDR1 is MNHEY and CDR2 is SMNVEV (reference sequence). Trimming removed 4 bases from V and 6 bases from J; junction bases left unmatched: 7. The CDR3 consists of 14 residues. CDR3 in amino acids: CASSSRTGLHGYTF. CDR3 in DNA: TGTGCCAGCAGTTCGAGGACAGGGCTTCATGGCTACACCTTC.

This clone has just one count. The V gene is TRBV5-1, the J gene TRBJ1-1; 10 bases agree with TRBD1. V trimming: 4 bases; J trimming: 4 bases; junction bases outside the gene matches: 10. Germline V gives CDR1 SGHRS, CDR2 YFSETQ. CDR3 length: 16 amino acids. CDR3 loop: CASSKGQGTLGTEAFF. The DNA of the CDR3 is TGCGCCAGCAGCAAGGGACAGGGGACGCTAGGCACTGAAGCTTTCTTT.

The chain joins TRBV28 to TRBJ2-7; 7 bases are shared with TRBD2. The CDR3 runs to 16 residues. The V gene's germline CDR1 is MDHEN and CDR2 SYDVKM. J gave up 4 bases and V 3 bases, and 12 bases lay outside the gene matches. The CDR3 sequence is CASSFWGSQAGYEQYF. As DNA, the CDR3 is TGTGCCAGCAGTTTCTGGGGCTCTCAAGCGGGGTACGAGCAGTACTTC.